A single sample gave rise to the 7 T cell receptor beta chains below, sequenced in a study of T-cell memory formation after mild COVID-19. TCRdb passed the 5' RACE reads through MiXCR, listing each CDR3 protein once. The sample has 300,000 or so distinct CDR3 sequences; roughly 15% are singletons. The sample taken for sequencing was PBMCs or a T cell subset sorted from them (not recorded which). Every receptor here comes from a man aged 18 to 29 who had mild COVID-19 (a few samples of this study predate the infection). Cell type and time point are not known.

This clonotype was seen repeatedly, ten times or more. This rearrangement joins TRBV29-1 to TRBJ2-3; no definite D call. This CDR3 has 10 residues. In germline, CDR1 is SQVTM, CDR2 ANQGSEA. V lost 3 bases to trimming and J lost 15 bases, with 13 bases between them. This chain's CDR3 is CSVEFPTTYF. The CDR3 nucleotides read TGCAGCGTTGAGTTCCCGACCACTTATTTT.

The chain couples TRBV5-1 to TRBJ2-1; 12 bases match TRBD2. This CDR3 comprises 15 residues. From germline, CDR1 is SGHRS and CDR2 YFSETQ. Trimming cost V 4 bases and J 7 bases; bases outside gene matches: 6. The CDR3 DNA is TGCGCCAGCAGCGCGGGGACTAGCGGGCTTAATGAGCAGTTCTTC. Translating gives CASSAGTSGLNEQFF. The whole variable domain, remainder taken from reference TRBV5-1 and TRBJ2-1, is KAGVTQTPRYLIKTRGQQVTLSCSPISGHRSVSWYQQTPGQGLQFLFEYFSETQRNKGNFPGRFSGRQFSNSRSEMNVSTLELGDSALYLCASSAGTSGLNEQFFGPGTRLTVL.

The rearrangement uses TRBV12-3 or TRBV12-4 and TRBJ1-4; unclear D gene. The CDR3 is 15 amino acids. Trimming pared 4 bases from V and 10 bases from J, leaving 19 bases between. The CDR3 DNA follows: TGTGCCAGCAGTTACTCTCGTGGGCGCGAGGGAAAACTGTTTTTT. Protein: CASSYSRGREGKLFF.

The rearrangement links TRBV29-1 to TRBJ2-3, with 8 bases aligning to TRBD2. With 7 bases clipped from V and 4 bases from J, the junction kept 13 bases outside the gene matches. The germline gives CDR1 SQVTM, CDR2 ANQGSEA. This CDR3 spans 15 amino acids. The CDR3 nucleotides read TGCAGCGCCCGCTTTAGCGGGGATGGGTCAGATACGCAGTATTTT. It translates to CSARFSGDGSDTQYF.

This clonotype appeared a few times. This rearrangement joins TRBV12-3 or TRBV12-4 to TRBJ1-6, with D tentatively TRBD1 (6 bases). CDR3 length equals 13 residues. The V and J ends lost 7 bases and 7 bases respectively, with 11 bases between them. The CDR3 coding sequence is TGTGCCAGCACCGGGCAGGGGAATTCACCCCTCCACTTT. It is translated as CASTGQGNSPLHF.

In this sample, this clonotype turned up a few times. The chain recombines TRBV4-3 with TRBJ2-5; D possibly corresponds to TRBD2 (5 bases). The CDR3 is 16 residues long. V was trimmed by 0 bases and J by 3 bases, leaving 14 bases between them. Germline V gene sequence: CDR1 LGHNA, CDR2 YSLEER. The CDR3 region is CASSQERAVSEETQYF. CDR3 DNA: TGCGCCAGCAGCCAAGAGCGGGCCGTGTCAGAAGAGACCCAGTACTTC.

This clonotype came up many times. The chain links TRBV7-9 to TRBJ1-1; possibly TRBD1 for D (5 bases). Trimming cost V 1 base and J 10 bases, with 19 bases left between them. Per the germline V gene, CDR1 is SEHNR and CDR2 is FQNEAQ (reference sequence). CDR3 length equals 15 residues. CDR3 nucleotides: TGTGCCAGCAGCTTAGGTGGCAGGGAAGGGAGCGGAGCTTTCTTT. Translated: CASSLGGREGSGAFF.